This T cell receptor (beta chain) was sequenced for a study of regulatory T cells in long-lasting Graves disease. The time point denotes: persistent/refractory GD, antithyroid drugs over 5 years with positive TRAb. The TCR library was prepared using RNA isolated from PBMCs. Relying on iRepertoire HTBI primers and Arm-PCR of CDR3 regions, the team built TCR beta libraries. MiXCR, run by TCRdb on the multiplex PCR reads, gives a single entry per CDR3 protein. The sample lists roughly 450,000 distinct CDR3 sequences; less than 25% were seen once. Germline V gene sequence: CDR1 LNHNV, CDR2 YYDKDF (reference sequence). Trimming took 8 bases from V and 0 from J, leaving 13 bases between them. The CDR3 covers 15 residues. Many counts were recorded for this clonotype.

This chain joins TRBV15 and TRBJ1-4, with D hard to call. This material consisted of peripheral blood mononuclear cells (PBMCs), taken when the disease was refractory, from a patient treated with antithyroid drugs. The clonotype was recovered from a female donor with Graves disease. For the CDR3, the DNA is TGTGCCACCCATGATTACGATGCAACTAATGAAAAACTGTTTTTT. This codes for CATHDYDATNEKLFF.